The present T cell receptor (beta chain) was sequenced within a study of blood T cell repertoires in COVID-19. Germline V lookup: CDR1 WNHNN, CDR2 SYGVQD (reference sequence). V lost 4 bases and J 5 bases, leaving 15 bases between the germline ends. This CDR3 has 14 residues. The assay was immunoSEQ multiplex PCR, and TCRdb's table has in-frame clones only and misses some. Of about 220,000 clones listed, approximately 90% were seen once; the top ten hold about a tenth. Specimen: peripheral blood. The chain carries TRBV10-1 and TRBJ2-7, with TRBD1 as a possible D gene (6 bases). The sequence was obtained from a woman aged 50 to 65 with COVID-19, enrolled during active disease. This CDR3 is CASSVSRGSHEQYF. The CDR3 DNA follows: TGCGCCAGCAGTGTTAGCAGGGGATCCCACGAGCAGTACTTC.